The clone carrying this TCR beta chain has at least ten counts. Its antigen remains unidentified. In TCRdb, the PCR reads were re-called with MiXCR into one record per CDR3 protein. The data show 70,000 to 95,000 distinct CDR3 sequences, around 20% seen once. These data are taken from a study of molecular identifiers for immune sequencing clone quantification. Study observations and caveats: Beyond 20 RNA copies, clones held over 99% of effector molecules, compared with under 1% in naive cells. Spiked-in Jurkat TCR RNA corresponding to one cell was reported as detectable against 1 million or so naive cells.

The CDR3 length is 14 residues. Trimming pared 8 bases from V and 4 bases from J, leaving 15 bases between. Germline V gives CDR1 ENHRY, CDR2 SYGVKD. Sequencing was carried out using naive CD8+ T cells from blood, with Jurkat cell RNA spiked in. Described subset: FACS-sorted CD8+CD4-CCR7+CD45RA+ naive T cells. The clonotype comes from a human donor in good health. Some libraries in this study had Jurkat cell RNA spiked in. The rearrangement links TRBV10-3 to TRBJ1-3; tentatively, D is TRBD1 (5 bases). As DNA, the CDR3 is TGTGCCATCGGTCCCAGGGTGAACGGAAACACCATATATTTT. Translation: CAIGPRVNGNTIYF.